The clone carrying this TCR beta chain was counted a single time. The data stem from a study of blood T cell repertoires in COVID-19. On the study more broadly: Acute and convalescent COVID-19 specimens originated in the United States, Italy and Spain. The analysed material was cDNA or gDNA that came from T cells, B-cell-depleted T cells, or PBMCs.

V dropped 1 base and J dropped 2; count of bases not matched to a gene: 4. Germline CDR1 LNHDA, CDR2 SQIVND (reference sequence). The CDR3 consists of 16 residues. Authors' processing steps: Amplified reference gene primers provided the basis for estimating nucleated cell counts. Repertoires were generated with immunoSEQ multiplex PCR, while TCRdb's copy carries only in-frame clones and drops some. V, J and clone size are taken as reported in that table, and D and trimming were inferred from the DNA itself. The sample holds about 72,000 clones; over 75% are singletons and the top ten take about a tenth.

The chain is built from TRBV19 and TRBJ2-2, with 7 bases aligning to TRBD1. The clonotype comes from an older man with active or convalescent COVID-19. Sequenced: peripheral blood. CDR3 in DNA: TGTGCCAGTAGTATAGGGGGACAGATTAACACCGGGGAGCTGTTTTTT. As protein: CASSIGGQINTGELFF.